This T cell receptor (beta chain) emerged from a study of cytomegalovirus exposure and HLA in healthy donors. Germline V gene sequence: CDR1 SGDLS, CDR2 YYNGEE. The CDR3 extends over 17 amino acids. Trimming at V came to 4 bases and at J to 5 bases, leaving 12 bases not matched to a gene. Amplification used 60 Vbeta primers and 13 Jbeta primers. Assay: immunoSEQ multiplex PCR; the TCRdb copy retains only in-frame clones and omits some. The data show some 180,000 clones, over 65% seen once. The TCR originated in a man between 18 and 35 years old in good health and CMV-seronegative. The source material was PBMCs. V gene TRBV9 combines with J gene TRBJ2-2; 9 positions agree with TRBD1. The CDR3 sequence: CASSFLPGTGRTGELFF. CDR3 nucleotide sequence: TGTGCCAGCAGCTTCCTCCCGGGGACAGGGAGGACCGGGGAGCTGTTTTTT.